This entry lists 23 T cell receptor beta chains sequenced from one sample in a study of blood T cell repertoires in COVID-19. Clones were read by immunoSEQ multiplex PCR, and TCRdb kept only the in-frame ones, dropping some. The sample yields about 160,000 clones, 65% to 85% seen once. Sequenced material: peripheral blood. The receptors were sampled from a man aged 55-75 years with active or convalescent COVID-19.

This CDR3 reads CASSDNRGIAKNIQYF. CDR3 coding DNA: TGTGCCAGCAGCGATAATAGGGGGATAGCCAAAAACATTCAGTACTTC. The chain is built from TRBV7-2 and TRBJ2-4, with TRBD1 as a possible D gene (6 bases). Germline CDR1 and CDR2: SGHTA and FQGNSA. V was pared by 5 bases and J by 0 bases, with 14 bases between. The CDR3 loop spans 16 amino acids.

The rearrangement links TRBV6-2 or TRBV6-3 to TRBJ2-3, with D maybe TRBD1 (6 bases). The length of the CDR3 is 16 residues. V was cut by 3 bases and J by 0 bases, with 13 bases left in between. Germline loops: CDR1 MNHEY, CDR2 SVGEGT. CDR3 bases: TGTGCCAGCAGTTATCATCAGGGGATGAGCACAGATACGCAGTATTTT. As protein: CASSYHQGMSTDTQYF.

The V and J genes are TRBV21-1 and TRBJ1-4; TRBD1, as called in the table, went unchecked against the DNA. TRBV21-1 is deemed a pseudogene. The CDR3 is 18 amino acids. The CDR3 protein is CASSKGDRGLTTNEKLFF. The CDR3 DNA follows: TGTGCCAGCAGCAAAGGAGACAGGGGTCTTACAACTAATGAAAAACTGTTTTTT.

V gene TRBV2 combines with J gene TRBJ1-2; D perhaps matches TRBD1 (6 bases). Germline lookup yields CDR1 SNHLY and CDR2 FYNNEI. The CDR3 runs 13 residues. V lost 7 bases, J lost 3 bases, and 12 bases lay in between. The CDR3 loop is CASNTGYDYGYTF. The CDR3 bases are TGTGCCAGCAACACAGGGTATGACTATGGCTACACCTTC.

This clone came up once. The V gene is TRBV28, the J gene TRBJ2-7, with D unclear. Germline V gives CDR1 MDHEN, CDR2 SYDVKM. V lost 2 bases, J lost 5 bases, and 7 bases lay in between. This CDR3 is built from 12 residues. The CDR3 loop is CASSLVRNEQYF. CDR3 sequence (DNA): TGTGCCAGCAGTTTAGTCAGGAACGAGCAGTACTTC.

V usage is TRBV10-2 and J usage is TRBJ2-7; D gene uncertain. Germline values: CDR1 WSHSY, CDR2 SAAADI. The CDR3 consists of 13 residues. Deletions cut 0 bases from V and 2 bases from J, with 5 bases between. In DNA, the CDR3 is TGCGCCAGCAGTGAGTCTTCAGCCTACGAGCAGTACTTC. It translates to CASSESSAYEQYF.

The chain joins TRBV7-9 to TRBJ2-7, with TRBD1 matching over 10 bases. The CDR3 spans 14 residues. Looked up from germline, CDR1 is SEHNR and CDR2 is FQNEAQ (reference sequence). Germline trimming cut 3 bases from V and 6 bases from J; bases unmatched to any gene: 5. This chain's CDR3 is CASSFTRDRGEQYF. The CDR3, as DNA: TGTGCCAGCAGCTTCACCCGGGACAGGGGCGAGCAGTACTTC.

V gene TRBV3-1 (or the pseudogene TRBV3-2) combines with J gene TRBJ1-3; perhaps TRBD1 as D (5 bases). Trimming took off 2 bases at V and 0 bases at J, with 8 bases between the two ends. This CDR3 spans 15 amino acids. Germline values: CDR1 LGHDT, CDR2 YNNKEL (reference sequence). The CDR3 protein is CASSQNRNSGNTIYF. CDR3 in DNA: TGTGCCAGCAGCCAAAACAGGAACTCTGGAAACACCATATATTTT.

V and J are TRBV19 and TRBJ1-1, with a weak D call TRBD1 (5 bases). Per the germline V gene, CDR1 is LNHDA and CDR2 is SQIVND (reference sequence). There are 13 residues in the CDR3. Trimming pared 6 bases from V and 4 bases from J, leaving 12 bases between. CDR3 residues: CASSLRRGTEAFF. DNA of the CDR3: TGTGCCAGTAGCCTGCGAAGGGGCACTGAAGCTTTCTTT. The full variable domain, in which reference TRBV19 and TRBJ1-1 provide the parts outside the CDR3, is DGGITQSPKYLFRKEGQNVTLSCEQNLNHDAMYWYRQDPGQGLRLIYYSQIVNDFQKGDIAEGYSVSREKKESFPLTVTSAQKNPTAFYLCASSLRRGTEAFFGQGTRLTVV.

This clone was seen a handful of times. CDR3 in amino acids: CASSLGPLNSPLHF. CDR3 bases: TGTGCCAGCAGCTTAGGGCCCCTTAATTCACCCCTCCACTTT. The V and J genes are TRBV11-2 and TRBJ1-6, with D unresolved. This CDR3 has 14 residues. Trimming shortened V by 1 base and J by 6 bases, and 7 bases separated the two germline ends. Germline V gene data show CDR1 as SGHAT and CDR2 as FQNNGV.

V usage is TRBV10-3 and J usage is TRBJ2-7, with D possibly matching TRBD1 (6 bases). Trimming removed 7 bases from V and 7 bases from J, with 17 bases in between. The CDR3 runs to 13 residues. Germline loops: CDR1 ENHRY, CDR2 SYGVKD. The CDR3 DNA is TGTGCCATCATGGGGGCGCCGGTTGGGGAGCAGTACTTC. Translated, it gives CAIMGAPVGEQYF.

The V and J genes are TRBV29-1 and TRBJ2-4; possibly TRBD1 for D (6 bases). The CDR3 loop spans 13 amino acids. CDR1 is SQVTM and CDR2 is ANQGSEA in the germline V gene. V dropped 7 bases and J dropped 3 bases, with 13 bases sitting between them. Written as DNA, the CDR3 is TGCAGCGCTTCACAGGGAAGCAAAAACATTCAGTACTTC. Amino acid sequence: CSASQGSKNIQYF.

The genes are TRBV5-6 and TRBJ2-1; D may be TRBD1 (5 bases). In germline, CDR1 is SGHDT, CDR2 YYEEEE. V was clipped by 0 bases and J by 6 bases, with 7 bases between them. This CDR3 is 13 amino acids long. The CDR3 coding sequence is TGTGCCAGCAGCTTGGATAGGGGCAATGAGCAGTTCTTC. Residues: CASSLDRGNEQFF.

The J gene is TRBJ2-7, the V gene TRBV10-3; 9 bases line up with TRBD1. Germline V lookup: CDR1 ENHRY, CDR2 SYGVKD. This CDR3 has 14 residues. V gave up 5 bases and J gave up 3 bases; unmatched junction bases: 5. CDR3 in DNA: TGTGCCATCAGTCTCGGGACAGGGAACTACGAGCAGTACTTC. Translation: CAISLGTGNYEQYF.

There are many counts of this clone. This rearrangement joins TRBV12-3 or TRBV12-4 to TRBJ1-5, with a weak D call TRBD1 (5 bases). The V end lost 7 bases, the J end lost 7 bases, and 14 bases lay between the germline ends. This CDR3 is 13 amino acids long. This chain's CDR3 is CASTWGLDQPQHF. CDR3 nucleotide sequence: TGTGCCAGCACCTGGGGCCTAGACCAGCCCCAGCATTTT.

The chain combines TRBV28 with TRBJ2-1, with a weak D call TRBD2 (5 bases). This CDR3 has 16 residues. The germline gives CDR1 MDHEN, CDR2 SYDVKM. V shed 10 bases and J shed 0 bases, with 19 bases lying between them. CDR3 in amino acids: CATMDGGSSSYNEQFF. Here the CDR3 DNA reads TGTGCCACCATGGACGGCGGGTCGAGCTCCTACAATGAGCAGTTCTTC.

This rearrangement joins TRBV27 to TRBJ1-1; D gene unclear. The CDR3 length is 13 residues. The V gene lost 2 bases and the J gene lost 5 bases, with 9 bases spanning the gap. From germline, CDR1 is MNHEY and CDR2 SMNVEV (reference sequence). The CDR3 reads CASSLSGRTEAFF. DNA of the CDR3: TGTGCCAGCAGTTTAAGCGGGAGAACTGAAGCTTTCTTT.

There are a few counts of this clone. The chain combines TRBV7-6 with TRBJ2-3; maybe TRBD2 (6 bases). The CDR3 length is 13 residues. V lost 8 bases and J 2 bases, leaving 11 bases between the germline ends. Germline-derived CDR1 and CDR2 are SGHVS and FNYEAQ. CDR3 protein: CASSRGNTDTQYF. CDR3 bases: TGTGCCAGCTCCCGGGGGAACACAGATACGCAGTATTTT.

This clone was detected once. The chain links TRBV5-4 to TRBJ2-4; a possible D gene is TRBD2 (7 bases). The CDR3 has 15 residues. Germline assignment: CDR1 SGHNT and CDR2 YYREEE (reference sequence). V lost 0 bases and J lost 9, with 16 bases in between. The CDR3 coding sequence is TGTGCCAGCAGCTTGGATTCCGCGGGGGCAGTCATTCAGTACTTC. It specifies CASSLDSAGAVIQYF.

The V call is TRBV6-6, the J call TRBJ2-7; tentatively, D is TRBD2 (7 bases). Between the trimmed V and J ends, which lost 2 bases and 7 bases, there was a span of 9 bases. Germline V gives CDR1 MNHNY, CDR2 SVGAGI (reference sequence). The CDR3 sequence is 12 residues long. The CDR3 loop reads CASSYGGAEQYF. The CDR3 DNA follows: TGTGCCAGCAGTTACGGGGGGGCGGAGCAGTACTTC.

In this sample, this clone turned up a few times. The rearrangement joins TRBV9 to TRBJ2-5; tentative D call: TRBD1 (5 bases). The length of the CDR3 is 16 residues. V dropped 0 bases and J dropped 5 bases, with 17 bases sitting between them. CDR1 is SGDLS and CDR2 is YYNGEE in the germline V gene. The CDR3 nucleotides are TGTGCCAGCAGCGTAGTCTCCCAGGGTGGCTTGGAGACCCAGTACTTC. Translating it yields CASSVVSQGGLETQYF.

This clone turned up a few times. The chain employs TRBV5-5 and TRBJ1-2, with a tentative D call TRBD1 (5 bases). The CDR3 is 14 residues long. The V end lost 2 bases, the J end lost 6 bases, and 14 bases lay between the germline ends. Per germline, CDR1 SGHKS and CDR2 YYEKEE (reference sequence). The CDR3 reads CASSFGAARDGYTF. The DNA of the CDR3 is TGTGCCAGCAGCTTTGGGGCCGCTAGAGATGGCTACACCTTC.

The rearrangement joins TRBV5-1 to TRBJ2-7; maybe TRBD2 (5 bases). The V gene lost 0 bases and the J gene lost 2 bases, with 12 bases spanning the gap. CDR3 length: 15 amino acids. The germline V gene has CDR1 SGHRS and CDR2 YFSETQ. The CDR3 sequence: CASSLVAGGAYEQYF. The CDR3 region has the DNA TGCGCCAGCAGCTTGGTGGCAGGAGGAGCCTACGAGCAGTACTTC.